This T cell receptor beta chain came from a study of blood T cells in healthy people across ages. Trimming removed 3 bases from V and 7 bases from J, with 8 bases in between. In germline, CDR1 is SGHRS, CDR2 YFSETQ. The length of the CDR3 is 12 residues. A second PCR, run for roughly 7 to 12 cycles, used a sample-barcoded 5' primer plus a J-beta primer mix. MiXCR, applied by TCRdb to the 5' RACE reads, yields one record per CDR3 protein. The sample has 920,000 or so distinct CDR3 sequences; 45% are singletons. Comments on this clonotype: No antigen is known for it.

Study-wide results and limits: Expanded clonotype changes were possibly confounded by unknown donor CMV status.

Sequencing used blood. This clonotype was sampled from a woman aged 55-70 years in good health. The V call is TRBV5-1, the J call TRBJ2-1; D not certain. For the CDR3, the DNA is TGCGCCAGCAGCTACCCTCGGAATGAGCAGTTCTTC. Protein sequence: CASSYPRNEQFF.